This entry features one T cell receptor beta chain sequence. The data originate from a study of OX40 agonist ivuxolimab in advanced cancers. Study overall: At 0.01 to 10 mg/kg, ivuxolimab was administered intravenously to patients every 2 weeks. The group had a mean age of around 60 years, ranged from about 23 to 85, and was 80% to 85% male. Prior anti-PD-1, anti-PD-L1 or anti-CTLA-4 therapy did not bar entry, and more than 35% had some.

Germline CDR1 reads MNHNS; CDR2 reads SASEGT. The CDR3 has 15 amino acids. Trimming took 3 bases from V and 4 from J, leaving 12 bases between them. Patients were ruled out by autoimmune disease history or systemic immunosuppression. Method: immunoSEQ multiplex PCR; TCRdb's copy keeps in-frame clones and lacks some. The sample lists 70,000 to 90,000 clones; about 91% were seen once. V and J are TRBV6-1 and TRBJ2-2; D unresolved. Sequences were derived from CD4+ or CD8+ T cells sorted from blood, sampled in a trial of the OX40 agonist ivuxolimab. The TCR sequence derives from an adult with an advanced solid tumor such as melanoma, head and neck, liver or kidney cancer. CDR3 loop: CASSEGIWGTGELFF. The CDR3 nucleotides read TGTGCCAGCAGTGAGGGTATTTGGGGCACCGGGGAGCTGTTTTTT.